The 13 T cell receptor beta chains below all came from one sample that was sequenced in a study of Graves' ophthalmopathy and Graves' hyperthyroidism. The authors amplified TCR beta CDR3 regions from RNA transcripts. The first round was an RT-PCR with HTBI primers, and the second round was a multiplex PCR. TCRdb re-called the multiplex PCR reads with MiXCR, one entry per CDR3 protein. The table shows around 1.1 million distinct CDR3 sequences, with roughly two fifths occurring only once. Input material: peripheral blood or thyroid tissue (not recorded which). The receptor source for this set is an adult man with Graves' hyperthyroidism.

This clonotype was seen ten or more times. The chain joins TRBV5-1 to TRBJ2-5; D is unresolved. V was trimmed by 0 bases and J by 2 bases, leaving 11 bases between them. This CDR3 contains 15 residues. Germline V gene sequence: CDR1 SGHRS, CDR2 YFSETQ. The CDR3 loop is CASSLGRASQETQYF. The CDR3 DNA sequence: TGCGCCAGCAGCTTGGGTAGGGCATCTCAAGAGACCCAGTACTTC. Complete variable domain (other parts from reference TRBV5-1 and TRBJ2-5): KAGVTQTPRYLIKTRGQQVTLSCSPISGHRSVSWYQQTPGQGLQFLFEYFSETQRNKGNFPGRFSGRQFSNSRSEMNVSTLELGDSALYLCASSLGRASQETQYFGPGTRLLVL.

This clonotype came up a few times. One base away lies a much larger clone, so this may be a sequencing read error. This sequence joins TRBV7-6 and TRBJ1-1; D is possibly TRBD1 (5 bases). V was trimmed by 0 bases and J by 3 bases, leaving 14 bases between them. This CDR3 is 16 amino acids long. Germline loops: CDR1 SGHVS, CDR2 FNYEAQ. CDR3 bases: TGTGCCAGCAGCTTAGCGGGGGGAACGTTGGACACTGAAGCTTTCTTT. Translation: CASSLAGGTLDTEAFF.

Comments on this clonotype: This may come from a read error, since a much larger clone is one base off. The genes are TRBV10-3 and TRBJ1-3; no firm D call. V lost 10 bases and J lost 0, with 16 bases in between. The CDR3 extends over 15 amino acids. In germline, CDR1 is ENHRY, CDR2 SYGVKD. CDR3 sequence (DNA): TGTGCCAGCAGCCCCGGACGGACCTCTGGAAACACCATATATTTT. It is translated as CASSPGRTSGNTIYF.

The CDR3 nucleotides read TGCAGCGTTGCGGGGGACAGGGCCACTGAAGCTTTCTTT. Protein sequence: CSVAGDRATEAFF. The chain joins TRBV29-1 to TRBJ1-1, with 9 bases aligning to TRBD1. With 4 bases clipped from V and 4 bases from J, the junction kept 4 bases outside the gene matches. Germline CDR1 SQVTM, CDR2 ANQGSEA. CDR3 length: 13 amino acids.

This clonotype has ten or more counts. The rearrangement links TRBV10-3 to TRBJ2-7; maybe TRBD1 (5 bases). This CDR3 comprises 16 residues. Per the germline V gene, CDR1 is ENHRY and CDR2 is SYGVKD. The V gene lost 3 bases and the J gene lost 2 bases, with 17 bases spanning the gap. The CDR3 region is CAISEGLDTATYEQYF. The CDR3 DNA reads as TGTGCCATCAGTGAAGGATTGGACACCGCCACCTACGAGCAGTACTTC.

The gene calls are TRBV7-2 and TRBJ1-1; D is ambiguous. The CDR3 runs to 13 residues. Trimming left V 5 bases short and J 7 bases short, with 14 bases between. CDR1 is SGHTA, CDR2 FQGNSA, per germline. CDR3 DNA sequence: TGTGCCAGCAGCCAGACCGTTACCAATGAAGCTTTCTTT. Amino acid sequence: CASSQTVTNEAFF.

This clonotype was picked up many times. V gene TRBV19 combines with J gene TRBJ2-7, with TRBD1 matching 8 bases. Germline V gene data show CDR1 as LNHDA and CDR2 as SQIVND (reference sequence). V gave up 4 bases and J gave up 4 bases; unmatched junction bases: 9. CDR3 size: 15 residues. CDR3 sequence: CASSTIEDRAYEQYF. CDR3 coding DNA: TGTGCCAGTAGTACAATCGAGGACAGGGCTTACGAGCAGTACTTC.

This rearrangement joins TRBV28 to TRBJ2-5; D might be TRBD2 (5 bases). V dropped 6 bases and J dropped 7 bases, with 12 bases sitting between them. The CDR3 extends over 12 amino acids. Germline V gene sequence: CDR1 MDHEN, CDR2 SYDVKM. The CDR3 bases are TGTGCCAGCAGCCCTCCTGCGGGGACCCAGTACTTC. Translation gives CASSPPAGTQYF.

At least ten counts were recorded for this clonotype. The V gene is TRBV20-1, the J gene TRBJ1-1; D not certain. CDR1 and CDR2 (germline): DFQATT, SNEGSKA (reference sequence). V was cut by 0 bases and J by 5 bases, with 16 bases left in between. The length of the CDR3 is 15 residues. Here the CDR3 DNA reads TGCAGTGCTAGAGATCCTAAGGAGTTGGAGACTGAAGCTTTCTTT. Its protein is CSARDPKELETEAFF.

This clonotype appeared many times. The CDR3 DNA reads TGTGCCAGCAGCTCAGGCCCAGACAGCTCCTACGAGCAGTACTTC. Translating gives CASSSGPDSSYEQYF. This chain uses TRBV7-9 with TRBJ2-7; perhaps TRBD1 as D (5 bases). V was cut by 4 bases and J by 0 bases, with 13 bases left in between. The V gene's germline CDR1 is SEHNR and CDR2 FQNEAQ (reference sequence). This CDR3 is 15 amino acids long. Drawing the rest from reference TRBV7-9 and TRBJ2-7, the complete variable domain is DTGVSQNPRHKITKRGQNVTFRCDPISEHNRLYWYRQTLGQGPEFLTYFQNEAQLEKSRLLSDRFSAERPKGSFSTLEIQRTEQGDSAMYLCASSSGPDSSYEQYFGPGTRLTVT.

This clonotype was picked up a small number of times. The chain recombines TRBV10-3 with TRBJ1-1, with a tentative D call TRBD1 (5 bases). This CDR3 is 13 amino acids long. Trimming left V 4 bases short and J 6 bases short, with 12 bases between. Per the germline V gene, CDR1 is ENHRY and CDR2 is SYGVKD. The CDR3 DNA reads as TGTGCCATCAGTGTGGGGGATATGTCTGAAGCTTTCTTT. Translation: CAISVGDMSEAFF.

In this sample, this clonotype turned up a few times. The chain links TRBV5-4 to TRBJ2-7, with D possibly matching TRBD2 (6 bases). This CDR3 comprises 13 residues. V gave up 3 bases and J gave up 6 bases, with 13 bases separating them. Germline assignment: CDR1 SGHNT and CDR2 YYREEE (reference sequence). The CDR3 is CASSSGAWVEQYF. The DNA for the CDR3 is TGTGCCAGCAGCTCGGGAGCCTGGGTCGAGCAGTACTTC.

The V call is TRBV10-1, the J call TRBJ1-1; 9 nucleotides match TRBD1. J lost 4 bases, V lost 10 bases, and 10 bases had no gene match. Germline loops: CDR1 WNHNN, CDR2 SYGVQD (reference sequence). There are 14 residues in the CDR3. This chain's CDR3 is CAIMSQGAVTEAFF. The CDR3 DNA reads TGCGCCATAATGTCACAGGGGGCGGTCACTGAAGCTTTCTTT.